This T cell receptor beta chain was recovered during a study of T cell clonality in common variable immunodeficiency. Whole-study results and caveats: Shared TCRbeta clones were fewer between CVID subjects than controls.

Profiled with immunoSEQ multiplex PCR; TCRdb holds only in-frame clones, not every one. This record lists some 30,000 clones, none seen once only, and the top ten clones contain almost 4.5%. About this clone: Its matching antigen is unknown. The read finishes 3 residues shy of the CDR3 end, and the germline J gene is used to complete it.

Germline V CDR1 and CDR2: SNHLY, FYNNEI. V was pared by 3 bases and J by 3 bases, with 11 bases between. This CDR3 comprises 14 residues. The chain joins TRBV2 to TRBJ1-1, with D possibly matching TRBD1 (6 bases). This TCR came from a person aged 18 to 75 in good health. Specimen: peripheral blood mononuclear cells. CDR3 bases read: TGTGCCAGCAGTGAGGGGACACGGGACACTGAA. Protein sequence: CASSEGTRDTE. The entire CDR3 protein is CASSEGTRDTEAFF.